A selection of T cell receptor beta chains follows, all from one sample in a study of OX40 agonist ivuxolimab in advanced cancers. Produced via immunoSEQ multiplex PCR; TCRdb's table is partial and in-frame only. Of fewer than 95,000 clones in the sample, 90% to 95% were seen once. This sample comprised CD4+ or CD8+ T cells sorted from blood, obtained in a trial of the OX40 agonist ivuxolimab. These receptors originate from an adult with an advanced solid tumor such as melanoma, head and neck, liver or kidney cancer. Each CDR3 is given without its conserved first and last residue. D genes are given only for firm matches.

D,J,V,length,CDR3
TRBD2,TRBJ2-5,TRBV5-1,15,ASSLAPWREGGQTQY
TRBD2,TRBJ2-1,TRBV15,12,ATSTLAVANEQF
.,.,TRBV4-2,16,ASSQDRAGTTTSYEQY
.,TRBJ2-1,TRBV7-2,11,ASSSPSPLGQF
TRBD1,TRBJ1-1,TRBV6-5,12,ASSSGQGWTEAF
TRBD1,TRBJ2-7,TRBV25-1,15,ASSEYIWTGRLYEQY
.,TRBJ1-1,TRBV11-3,10,ASSLVSTEAF
.,TRBJ2-7,TRBV2,14,ASRSRGGVGVTEQY
TRBD2,TRBJ2-3,TRBV7-2,13,ASSLDGTTTDTQY
TRBD1,TRBJ1-2,TRBV11-3,13,ASSPAGTGVGGYT
TRBD1,TRBJ1-1,TRBV7-3,11,ASRQGLATEAF
.,TRBJ1-5,TRBV5-1,13,ASTRTDYSNQPQH
TRBD2,TRBJ2-7,TRBV7-2,16,ASSSRKFGTSGSYEQY
TRBD1,TRBJ1-1,TRBV28,11,ASSRQGYTEAF
TRBD1,TRBJ2-1,TRBV6-5,9,ASSRDRVEF
.,TRBJ2-7,TRBV11-3,13,ASSLDTTRSYEQY
.,TRBJ1-2,TRBV4-1,12,ASSQLGMPYGYT
.,TRBJ1-6,TRBV25-1,12,ASSTQGLNSPLH
.,TRBJ1-1,TRBV30,9,AWRLYTEAF
.,TRBJ2-3,TRBV11-1,11,ASSLAGVDTQY
.,TRBJ2-7,TRBV28,12,ASISRGRSYEQY
.,TRBJ2-1,TRBV28,10,ASSLPFNAQF
TRBD2,TRBJ2-7,TRBV7-2,13,ASSLAGGDPYEQY
TRBD1,TRBJ1-4,TRBV28,12,ASRDRGQGEKLF
TRBD2,TRBJ2-1,TRBV4-3,14,ASSPTRERDDNEQF
TRBD2,TRBJ2-7,TRBV7-2,12,ASSLTSGSYEQY
.,TRBJ2-3,TRBV25-1,13,ASSEDRRGTDTQY
.,TRBJ1-4,TRBV10-3,12,AIREDSGSEKLF
TRBD2,TRBJ2-7,TRBV19,13,ASRQLASSSYEQY
.,TRBJ2-3,TRBV12-5,14,ASGDRDSYGTDTQY
TRBD2,TRBJ2-7,TRBV10-3,14,AISGRTSGNYYEQY
TRBD1,TRBJ1-2,TRBV7-2,14,ASSSGGTGGSYGYT
.,TRBJ2-7,TRBV29-1,11,SVEVGGTYEQY
.,TRBJ2-3,TRBV25-1,14,ASSETPGRGTDTQY
TRBD2,TRBJ2-3,TRBV7-9,16,ASSLAKREEFPPDTQY
.,TRBJ2-1,TRBV9,14,ASSPRGGNSYNEQF
.,TRBJ2-2,TRBV7-3,13,ASSLNPTFTGELF
TRBD1,TRBJ1-1,TRBV12-5,15,ASGLGQGDTGNTEAF
TRBD1,TRBJ2-1,TRBV10-3,12,AIRSGTAYNEQF
TRBD1,TRBJ1-2,TRBV6-5,12,ASRLDGTVYGYT
.,TRBJ1-5,TRBV5-6,10,ASSFGPQPQH
.,TRBJ1-5,TRBV29-1,13,SVEATGEPNQPQH
.,TRBJ2-3,TRBV5-4,11,ASNLFSTDTQY
.,TRBJ2-1,TRBV27,15,ASSLGPWSGLYNEQF
.,TRBJ2-3,TRBV18,15,ASSPGAEATSTDTQY
TRBD2,TRBJ2-3,TRBV5-4,13,ASSFQLAGKDTQY
TRBD1,TRBJ1-3,TRBV30,14,AWSPGQGFSGNTIY
.,TRBJ1-5,TRBV19,12,ASSAGRLDQPQH